A single sample is the source of the 3 T cell receptor beta chains below, sequenced in a study of T cell responses to AZD1222 COVID-19 vaccine. TCRdb's table, derived via immunoSEQ multiplex PCR, lists solely in-frame clones and lacks some. The sample lists 100,000 or so clones; around nine tenths were seen once. Source: peripheral blood, taken on day 0 of AZD1222 vaccination. Receptors were obtained from an adult in good health.

The chain has TRBV30 and TRBJ2-1; D unclear. The CDR3 loop spans 11 amino acids. Germline-derived CDR1 and CDR2 are GTSNPN and SVGIG (reference sequence). The germline V and J ends were trimmed by 3 bases and 7 bases, with 7 bases remaining between them. The chain's CDR3 is CAWSSRNEQFF. The CDR3 region has the DNA TGTGCCTGGAGCAGCAGGAATGAGCAGTTCTTC. Looking up the rest from reference TRBV30 and TRBJ2-1 gives the full variable domain: SQTIHQWPATLVQPVGSPLSLECTVEGTSNPNLYWYRQAAGRGLQLLFYSVGIGQISSEVPQNLSASRPQDRQFILSSKKLLLSDSGFYLCAWSSRNEQFFGPGTRLTVL.

The rearrangement joins TRBV6-2 or TRBV6-3 to TRBJ2-5; 7 positions agree with TRBD1. Germline CDR1 reads MNHEY; CDR2 reads SVGEGT. Trimming at V came to 5 bases and at J to 1 base, leaving 4 bases not matched to a gene. The CDR3 runs to 14 residues. DNA for the CDR3: TGTGCCAGCAGTCAACAGGGGTTCCAAGAGACCCAGTACTTC. The encoded protein is CASSQQGFQETQYF.

There are a few counts of this clone. The genes are TRBV6-5 and TRBJ1-1; no clear D. Germline V gene lookup returns CDR1 MNHEY and CDR2 SVGAGI. This CDR3 is built from 15 residues. V lost 0 bases and J lost 3, with 11 bases in between. The CDR3 spells CASSYSGIQDTEAFF. The CDR3 nucleotides are TGTGCCAGCAGTTACTCGGGGATTCAAGACACTGAAGCTTTCTTT.